This TCR beta chain was captured in a study of a mutant IDH1 vaccine in newly diagnosed glioma. Study summary: Therapy received beforehand was radiotherapy, temozolomide, or both, with most patients given both. Findings and caveats of the study: Detectable vaccine-induced immune responses arose in roughly 93% of patients.

Some clones are missing from TCRdb's copy, which holds only in-frame ones; the method was immunoSEQ multiplex PCR. The sample yields about 69,000 clones, around 87% seen once. A remark on this clone: Its antigen is undetermined.

Losses at the gene ends were 3 bases for V and 4 bases for J; bases not matched to a gene: 8. Germline V CDR1 and CDR2: MNHNS, SASEGT. The CDR3 contains 16 residues. Regarding time point: week 35, safety follow-up. It was 300 ug of mutant IDH1 20-mer peptide that made up each vaccine dose, given with topical imiquimod. Patients underwent eight vaccinations, which took place in weeks 1, 3, 5, 7, 11, 15, 19 and 23. The chain carries TRBV6-1 and TRBJ2-1; 8 bases are shared with TRBD2. This TCR came from a man aged 30 to 39 with glioma. The sequenced sample was PBMCs, obtained from a glioma patient whose treatment included an IDH1 peptide vaccine. As DNA, the CDR3 is TGTGCCAGCAGTGACTTAGCGGGGAGGGGTTACAATGAGCAGTTCTTC. This encodes CASSDLAGRGYNEQFF.